This is a list of T cell receptor beta chains from one sample in a study of neoadjuvant anti-PD-1 for oral cavity cancer. Libraries were prepared by immunoSEQ multiplex PCR; TCRdb keeps only in-frame clonotypes and omits some of them. The table records approximately 83,000 clones, less than 85% of them present only once. The source material was PBMCs, sampled before nivolumab (anti-PD-1) treatment. These receptors were taken from a person aged 40 to 85 with oral cavity squamous cell carcinoma. Both conserved end residues are part of each CDR3. A D gene is named only where the DNA matches it firmly. Size is omitted from some rows. Given values are once, few, many or a class for expanded clones.

size: few; V: TRBV6-6; D: TRBD1; J: TRBJ1-2; DNA: TGTGCCAGCAGTACCCGGGACAGGGGGGTTGATTATGGCTACACCTTC; CDR3: CASSTRDRGVDYGYTF
size: medium-sized; V: TRBV11-3; D: TRBD2; J: TRBJ2-7; DNA: TGTGCCAGCAGCTTTTCCGGGACTAGCAACGAGCAGTACTTC; CDR3: CASSFSGTSNEQYF
size: .; V: TRBV10-3; D: TRBD2; J: TRBJ2-3; DNA: TGTGCCATCAGTGAGTCGAGCGGGAGAGGGACAGATACGCAGTATTTT; CDR3: CAISESSGRGTDTQYF
size: once; V: TRBV27; D: .; J: TRBJ2-3; DNA: TGTGCCAGCAGTTTATCGCCCTTGATGTCCGCACCAGATACGCAGTATTTT; CDR3: CASSLSPLMSAPDTQYF
size: .; V: TRBV6-1; D: .; J: TRBJ2-7; DNA: TGTGCCAGCACCGTCTCCTACGAGCAGTACTTC; CDR3: CASTVSYEQYF
size: .; V: TRBV9; D: .; J: TRBJ2-1; DNA: TGTGCCAGCAGCGTAGTGGAGGGGGGCCTACCTCTCTTC; CDR3: CASSVVEGGLPLF
size: .; V: TRBV7-2; D: .; J: TRBJ1-2; DNA: TGTGCCAGCAGCTTAGGGCCATCCGCAGGCGGCTACACCTTC; CDR3: CASSLGPSAGGYTF
size: few; V: TRBV6-5; D: .; J: TRBJ1-5; DNA: TGTGCCAGCAGTTACGGGGGATCTCTGAACAATCAGCCCCAGCATTTT; CDR3: CASSYGGSLNNQPQHF
size: .; V: TRBV4-2; D: .; J: TRBJ2-2; DNA: TGTGCCAGCAGCCAAGAAACCCTGACAGTCCTTGGAACCGGGGAGCTGTTTTTT; CDR3: CASSQETLTVLGTGELFF
size: few; V: TRBV2; D: TRBD1; J: TRBJ1-1; DNA: TGTGCCAGCAGTGGACAGGGGGCGCGGACTGAAGCTTTCTTT; CDR3: CASSGQGARTEAFF
size: .; V: TRBV27; D: TRBD1; J: TRBJ2-7; DNA: TGTGCCAGCAGTTTCGGGACAGGACTTATCTACGAGCAGTACTTC; CDR3: CASSFGTGLIYEQYF
size: .; V: TRBV10-3; D: .; J: TRBJ1-1; DNA: TGTGCCATCGGGATTTCTAGGGACACTGAAGCTTTCTTT; CDR3: CAIGISRDTEAFF
size: .; V: TRBV19; D: TRBD2; J: TRBJ2-1; DNA: TGTGCCAGTACAGCATCGAGCGGGAGTTACAATGAGCAGTTCTTC; CDR3: CASTASSGSYNEQFF
size: .; V: TRBV10-3; D: TRBD2; J: TRBJ2-1; DNA: TGTGCCATCAGTGGAAGGACTAGCGGATACAATGAGCAGTTCTTC; CDR3: CAISGRTSGYNEQFF
size: .; V: TRBV20-1; D: .; J: TRBJ2-5; DNA: TGCAGTGCTGTAGAAGAGACCCAGTACTTC; CDR3: CSAVEETQYF
size: .; V: TRBV6-6; D: TRBD1; J: TRBJ2-7; DNA: TGTGCCAGCAGTTTTACCGGGACAGGGGTCGAGCAGTACTTC; CDR3: CASSFTGTGVEQYF
size: .; V: TRBV6-5; D: .; J: TRBJ1-2; DNA: TGTGCCAGCAGTTACCCCTCAGCGAATACTAACTATGGCTACACCTTC; CDR3: CASSYPSANTNYGYTF
size: few; V: TRBV10-1; D: TRBD2; J: TRBJ2-1; DNA: TGCGCCAGCAGTGTTGGCGGGAGCGGCAATGAGCAGTTCTTC; CDR3: CASSVGGSGNEQFF
size: .; V: TRBV5-1; D: TRBD1; J: TRBJ2-5; DNA: TGCGCCAGCAGCCTACAGGGGGAAGAGACCCAGTACTTC; CDR3: CASSLQGEETQYF
size: .; V: TRBV28; D: TRBD1; J: TRBJ1-2; DNA: TGTGCCAGCAGCGGACAGGGAGTTAACTATGGCTACACCTTC; CDR3: CASSGQGVNYGYTF
size: .; V: TRBV19; D: .; J: TRBJ2-1; DNA: TGTGCCAGTAGCCTACCCGGGAGCTCCTACAATGAGCAGTTCTTC; CDR3: CASSLPGSSYNEQFF
size: few; V: TRBV7-9; D: TRBD2; J: TRBJ2-3; DNA: TGTGCCAGCAGTTCTAGCGGGAGGGCCACAGATACGCAGTATTTT; CDR3: CASSSSGRATDTQYF
size: .; V: TRBV5-1; D: .; J: TRBJ2-5; DNA: TGCGCCAGCAGCTTGGCCGGAGGGGCTTCGAGGGAGACCCAGTACTTC; CDR3: CASSLAGGASRETQYF
size: few; V: TRBV6-5; D: TRBD2; J: TRBJ2-3; DNA: TGTGCCAGCAGTTACTCTGCTAGCGGGAGTGCAGATACGCAGTATTTT; CDR3: CASSYSASGSADTQYF
size: .; V: TRBV30; D: TRBD1; J: TRBJ1-2; DNA: TGTGCCTGGAACCGGGACAGGGCTGGCTACACCTTC; CDR3: CAWNRDRAGYTF
size: .; V: TRBV6-1; D: .; J: TRBJ2-2; DNA: TGTGCCAGCACCGCCCTGGACAGTTACGTCGGGGAGCTGTTTTTT; CDR3: CASTALDSYVGELFF
size: .; V: TRBV5-1; D: TRBD1; J: TRBJ2-6; DNA: TGCGCCAGCAGCTCCGGGACAGGAGATCCTGGGGCCAACGTCCTGACTTTC; CDR3: CASSSGTGDPGANVLTF
size: .; V: TRBV7-2; D: .; J: TRBJ1-3; DNA: TGTGCCAGCAGCCCCACAGGGTCTGGAAACACCATATATTTT; CDR3: CASSPTGSGNTIYF
size: few; V: TRBV28; D: .; J: TRBJ2-6; DNA: TGTGCCAGCAGATTGGCCGGGGCCAACGTCCTGACTTTC; CDR3: CASRLAGANVLTF
size: .; V: TRBV9; D: .; J: TRBJ2-6; DNA: TGTGCCAGCAGCAGGGGGGACTCTGGGGCCAACGTCCTGACTTTC; CDR3: CASSRGDSGANVLTF
size: .; V: TRBV7-8; D: .; J: TRBJ1-4; DNA: TGTGCCAGCAGCTTGGGAGGAGTTGAAAAACTGTTTTTT; CDR3: CASSLGGVEKLFF
size: once; V: TRBV4-1; D: TRBD1; J: TRBJ2-5; DNA: TGCGCCAGCAGCCACCGACAGGGAAGGGGAGAGACCCAGTACTTC; CDR3: CASSHRQGRGETQYF
size: few; V: TRBV6-6; D: .; J: TRBJ2-3; DNA: TGTGCCAGCACCGACAGACCGGCAGATACGCAGTATTTT; CDR3: CASTDRPADTQYF
size: .; V: TRBV7-9; D: .; J: TRBJ2-5; DNA: TGTGCCAGCACCTCGTCCCAAGAGACCCAGTACTTC; CDR3: CASTSSQETQYF
size: .; V: TRBV2; D: .; J: TRBJ2-1; DNA: TGTGCCAGCAGGTTGGAGCACAATGAGCAGTTCTTC; CDR3: CASRLEHNEQFF
size: .; V: TRBV29-1; D: TRBD1; J: TRBJ2-5; DNA: TGCAGCGCACAGGGGGTCCAAGAGACCCAGTACTTC; CDR3: CSAQGVQETQYF
size: .; V: TRBV29-1; D: .; J: TRBJ2-7; DNA: TGCAGCGTTTCCGGGGGCTCCTACGAGCAGTACTTC; CDR3: CSVSGGSYEQYF
size: .; V: TRBV6-5; D: TRBD2; J: TRBJ2-5; DNA: TGTGCCAGCAGTTACGGACTAGGACAAGAGACCCAGTACTTC; CDR3: CASSYGLGQETQYF
size: .; V: TRBV4-1; D: .; J: TRBJ1-1; DNA: TGCGCCAGCAGCCAAGAATTCAGCTTGAACACTGAAGCTTTCTTT; CDR3: CASSQEFSLNTEAFF
size: .; V: TRBV5-4; D: TRBD2; J: TRBJ2-5; DNA: TGTGCCAGCAGCGGGATGACTAGCGGGCCCCAAGAGACCCAGTACTTC; CDR3: CASSGMTSGPQETQYF
size: .; V: TRBV5-1; D: TRBD1; J: TRBJ1-2; DNA: TGCGCCAGCAGCTTGGGGGACAGGGTGTATGGCTACACCTTC; CDR3: CASSLGDRVYGYTF
size: few; V: TRBV6-7; D: TRBD1; J: TRBJ2-3; DNA: TGTGCCAGCACCCTAATGGGACAGGGAACAGATACGCAGTATTTT; CDR3: CASTLMGQGTDTQYF
size: .; V: TRBV5-4; D: TRBD2; J: TRBJ2-5; DNA: TGTGCCAGCAGCACCTGGACTAGCGGGAGGCAAGAGACCCAGTACTTC; CDR3: CASSTWTSGRQETQYF
size: .; V: TRBV6-6; D: .; J: TRBJ2-7; DNA: TGTGCCAGCAGTTCTAAAGGAGGGGACGACGAGCAGTACTTC; CDR3: CASSSKGGDDEQYF
size: .; V: TRBV5-8; D: .; J: TRBJ2-5; DNA: TGTGCCAGCAGTTCCGAGAAACAAGAGACCCAGTACTTC; CDR3: CASSSEKQETQYF
size: .; V: TRBV4-1; D: .; J: TRBJ2-3; DNA: TGCGCCAGCAGAGAAGGACCCTCCCAAAGCACAGATACGCAGTATTTT; CDR3: CASREGPSQSTDTQYF
size: .; V: TRBV5-1; D: .; J: TRBJ2-7; DNA: TGCGCCAGCAGCGAAACTTACTACGAGCAGTACTTC; CDR3: CASSETYYEQYF
size: .; V: TRBV2; D: TRBD1; J: TRBJ1-5; DNA: TGTGCCAGCAGTGAAGCAAGGACAGGGCAGAGTCAGCCCCAGCATTTT; CDR3: CASSEARTGQSQPQHF
size: .; V: TRBV6-1; D: .; J: TRBJ1-1; DNA: TGTGCCAGCAGTGTCGGGGCGAACACTGAAGCTTTCTTT; CDR3: CASSVGANTEAFF
size: .; V: TRBV25-1; D: .; J: TRBJ1-2; DNA: TGTGCCAGCAGTCAAGGCACAGGCTACACCTTC; CDR3: CASSQGTGYTF
size: .; V: TRBV6-1; D: .; J: TRBJ2-7; DNA: TGTGCCAGCAGTGAGTACCCCAACTACGAGCAGTACTTC; CDR3: CASSEYPNYEQYF
size: few; V: TRBV5-1; D: TRBD2; J: TRBJ2-2; DNA: TGCGCCAGCAGTTCCGGACTAGCGGGCCTCGGAGGGGAGCTGTTTTTT; CDR3: CASSSGLAGLGGELFF
size: once; V: TRBV27; D: TRBD2; J: TRBJ2-1; DNA: TGTGCCAGCACCTATAGCGGGAGTGCGTACAATGAGCAGTTCTTC; CDR3: CASTYSGSAYNEQFF
size: .; V: TRBV11-1; D: .; J: TRBJ2-7; DNA: TGTGCCAGCAGCTTACAGGGTAACGAGCAGTACTTC; CDR3: CASSLQGNEQYF
size: once; V: TRBV6-6; D: .; J: TRBJ2-7; DNA: TGTGCCACCCTTGGCCCCAACGAGCAGTACTTC; CDR3: CATLGPNEQYF
size: .; V: TRBV15; D: .; J: TRBJ2-2; DNA: TGTGCCACCAGCAGAGGGCCTAACACCGGGGAGCTGTTTTTT; CDR3: CATSRGPNTGELFF
size: .; V: TRBV4-2; D: TRBD2; J: TRBJ2-3; DNA: TGTGCCAGCAGCCAGACAGCGGGAGGGAACACAGATACGCAGTATTTT; CDR3: CASSQTAGGNTDTQYF